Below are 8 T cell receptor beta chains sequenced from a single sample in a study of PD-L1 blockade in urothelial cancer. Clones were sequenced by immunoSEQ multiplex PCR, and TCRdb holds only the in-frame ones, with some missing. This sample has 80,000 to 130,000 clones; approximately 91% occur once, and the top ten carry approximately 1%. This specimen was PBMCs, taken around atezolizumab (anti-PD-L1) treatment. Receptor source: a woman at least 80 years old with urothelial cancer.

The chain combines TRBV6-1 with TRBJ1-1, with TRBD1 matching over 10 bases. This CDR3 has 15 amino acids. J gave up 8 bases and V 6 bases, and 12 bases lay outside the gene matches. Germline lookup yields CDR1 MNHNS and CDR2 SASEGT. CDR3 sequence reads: CASRPLTGGGDEAFF. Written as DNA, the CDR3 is TGTGCCAGCAGACCTCTGACAGGGGGCGGGGACGAAGCTTTCTTT.

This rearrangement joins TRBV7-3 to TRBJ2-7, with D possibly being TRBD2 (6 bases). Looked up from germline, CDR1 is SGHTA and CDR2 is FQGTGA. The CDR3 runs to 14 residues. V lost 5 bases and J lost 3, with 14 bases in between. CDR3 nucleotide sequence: TGTGCCAGCAGCGTGGATGCGCGGGGCTACGAGCAGTACTTC. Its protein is CASSVDARGYEQYF.

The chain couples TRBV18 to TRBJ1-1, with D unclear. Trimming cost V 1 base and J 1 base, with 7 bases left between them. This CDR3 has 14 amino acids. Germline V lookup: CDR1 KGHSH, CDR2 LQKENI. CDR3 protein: CASSPRGENTEAFF. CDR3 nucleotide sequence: TGTGCCAGCTCACCACGCGGGGAGAACACTGAAGCTTTCTTT. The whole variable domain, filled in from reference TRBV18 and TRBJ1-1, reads NAGVMQNPRHLVRRRGQEARLRCSPMKGHSHVYWYRQLPEEGLKFMVYLQKENIIDESGMPKERFSAEFPKEGPSILRIQQVVRGDSAAYFCASSPRGENTEAFFGQGTRLTVV.

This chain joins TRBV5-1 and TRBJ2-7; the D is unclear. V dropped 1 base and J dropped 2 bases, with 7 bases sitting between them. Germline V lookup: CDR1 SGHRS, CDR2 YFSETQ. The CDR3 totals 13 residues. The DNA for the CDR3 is TGCGCCAGCAGCTTGACTACTACCTACGAGCAGTACTTC. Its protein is CASSLTTTYEQYF.

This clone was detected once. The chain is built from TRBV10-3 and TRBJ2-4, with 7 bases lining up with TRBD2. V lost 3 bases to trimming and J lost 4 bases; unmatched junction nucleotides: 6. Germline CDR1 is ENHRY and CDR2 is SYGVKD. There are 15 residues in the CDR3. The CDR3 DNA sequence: TGTGCCATCAGTGAAATAGCGGGCCTAAAAAACATTCAGTACTTC. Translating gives CAISEIAGLKNIQYF.

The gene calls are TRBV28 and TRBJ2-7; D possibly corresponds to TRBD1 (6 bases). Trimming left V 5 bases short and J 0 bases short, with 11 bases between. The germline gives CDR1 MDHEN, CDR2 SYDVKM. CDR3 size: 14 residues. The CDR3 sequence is CASSGTLSSYEQYF. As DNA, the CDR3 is TGTGCCAGCAGTGGGACACTTAGCTCCTACGAGCAGTACTTC. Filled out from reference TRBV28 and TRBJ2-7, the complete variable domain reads DVKVTQSSRYLVKRTGEKVFLECVQDMDHENMFWYRQDPGLGLRLIYFSYDVKMKEKGDIPEGYSVSREKKERFSLILESASTNQTSMYLCASSGTLSSYEQYFGPGTRLTVT.

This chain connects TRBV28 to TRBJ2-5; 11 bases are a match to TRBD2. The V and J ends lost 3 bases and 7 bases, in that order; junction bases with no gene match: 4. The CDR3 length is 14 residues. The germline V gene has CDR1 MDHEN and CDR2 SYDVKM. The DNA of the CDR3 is TGTGCCAGCAGTTTTCGGCTAGCGGGAGGGACCCAGTACTTC. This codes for CASSFRLAGGTQYF. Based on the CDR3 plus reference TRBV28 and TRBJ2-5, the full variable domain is DVKVTQSSRYLVKRTGEKVFLECVQDMDHENMFWYRQDPGLGLRLIYFSYDVKMKEKGDIPEGYSVSREKKERFSLILESASTNQTSMYLCASSFRLAGGTQYFGPGTRLLVL.

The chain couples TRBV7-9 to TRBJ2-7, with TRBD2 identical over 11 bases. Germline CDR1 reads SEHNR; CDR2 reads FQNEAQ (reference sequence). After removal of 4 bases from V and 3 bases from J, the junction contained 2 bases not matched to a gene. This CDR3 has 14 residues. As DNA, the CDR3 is TGTGCCAGCAGCTCAACTAGCGGGAGCTACGAGCAGTACTTC. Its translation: CASSSTSGSYEQYF.